These T cell receptor beta chains were read from a single sample in a study of blood T cell repertoires in COVID-19. Generated by immunoSEQ multiplex PCR, the TCRdb table keeps only in-frame clones and is missing some. The profile shows under 200,000 clones, 84% of them singletons. Sample: PBMCs or T cells enriched from blood (not recorded which). Receptor source: a woman aged 25 to 39 who had been exposed to COVID-19. CDR3s include the opening cysteine and the closing phenylalanine or tryptophan. A D gene is named only where the DNA matches it firmly. The size entry is marked missing in some rows and otherwise reads once, few, many or a size class.

v_call	clone_size	cdr3_length	j_call	d_call	cdr3_aa	cdr3_nt
TRBV7-9	-	14	TRBJ2-7	TRBD2	CASSPSGSWAEQYF	TGTGCCAGCAGCCCTAGCGGGTCCTGGGCGGAGCAGTACTTC
TRBV7-2	-	13	TRBJ1-1	-	CASSFDYGTEAFF	TGTGCCAGCAGCTTCGACTACGGCACTGAAGCTTTCTTT
TRBV19	-	13	TRBJ1-1	-	CASTTTGNTEAFF	TGTGCCAGTACCACGACAGGAAACACTGAAGCTTTCTTT
TRBV7-9	-	12	TRBJ1-5	-	CASSLAGQPQHF	TGTGCCAGCAGCTTGGCGGGTCAGCCCCAGCATTTT
TRBV5-4	few	13	TRBJ1-1	TRBD1	CASSIGGTGEAFF	TGTGCCAGCAGCATCGGGGGGACAGGGGAAGCTTTCTTT
TRBV4-3	-	13	TRBJ1-2	-	CASSQDLDYGYTF	TGCGCCAGCAGCCAAGATCTAGACTATGGCTACACCTTC
TRBV27	-	14	TRBJ1-6	-	CASSLYRVNSPLHF	TGTGCCAGCAGTTTATACCGGGTTAATTCACCCCTCCACTTT
TRBV6-1	-	16	TRBJ1-3	-	CASSDVTASSGNTIYF	TGTGCCAGCAGTGATGTCACCGCCAGCTCTGGAAACACCATATATTTT
TRBV18	-	13	TRBJ1-1	-	CASSPTGSTEAFF	TGTGCCAGCTCACCAACAGGGTCCACTGAAGCTTTCTTT
TRBV3-1/TRBV3-2	-	14	TRBJ1-1	-	CASSRGGAGTEAFF	TGTGCCAGCAGCCGGGGGGGGGCTGGGACTGAAGCTTTCTTT
TRBV5-8	-	14	TRBJ1-1	-	CASSFGGMNTEAFF	TGTGCCAGCAGCTTCGGAGGTATGAACACTGAAGCTTTCTTT
TRBV6-5	-	16	TRBJ1-2	-	CASSYFPGQTNYGYTF	TGTGCCAGCAGTTACTTTCCGGGACAAACAAACTATGGCTACACCTTC
TRBV19	few	15	TRBJ2-4	TRBD2	CASSSLAVAKNIQYF	TGTGCCAGTAGTTCGCTAGCGGTAGCCAAAAACATTCAGTACTTC
TRBV7-2	-	13	TRBJ2-3	-	CASSSLSTDTQYF	TGTGCCAGCAGCTCGTTAAGCACAGATACGCAGTATTTT
TRBV30	-	17	TRBJ2-6	-	CAWSPIAGSSGANVLTF	TGTGCCTGGAGTCCTATCGCAGGTTCCTCTGGGGCCAACGTCCTGACTTTC